Sequencing of this T cell receptor (beta chain) was carried out in a study of blood T cell repertoires in COVID-19. Study-level background: T cells, B-cell-depleted T cells, or PBMCs supplied cDNA or gDNA.

Method: immunoSEQ multiplex PCR; TCRdb's copy keeps in-frame clones and lacks some. This sample has about 410,000 clones; just over 85% occur once, and the top ten carry more than 1.4%. The length of the CDR3 is 12 residues. Trimming shortened V by 0 bases and J by 8 bases, and 7 bases separated the two germline ends. Per germline, CDR1 MGHDK and CDR2 SYGVNS. The sequence was collected from a young woman with active or convalescent COVID-19. Sequenced: peripheral blood. This chain uses TRBV25-1 with TRBJ1-2, with no clear D. This chain's CDR3 is CASSEYGGGYTF. CDR3 bases: TGTGCCAGCAGTGAATACGGAGGGGGCTACACCTTC.